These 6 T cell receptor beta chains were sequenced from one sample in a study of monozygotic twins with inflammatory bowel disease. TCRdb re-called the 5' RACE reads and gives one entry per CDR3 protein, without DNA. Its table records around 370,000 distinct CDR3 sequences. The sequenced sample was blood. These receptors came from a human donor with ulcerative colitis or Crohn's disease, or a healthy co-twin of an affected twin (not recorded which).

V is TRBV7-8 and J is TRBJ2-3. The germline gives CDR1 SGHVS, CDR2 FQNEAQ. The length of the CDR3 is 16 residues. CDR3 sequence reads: CASSSIYGVSTDTQYF.

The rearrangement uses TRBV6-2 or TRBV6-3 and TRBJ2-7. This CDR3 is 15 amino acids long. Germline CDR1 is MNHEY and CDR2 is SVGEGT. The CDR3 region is CASSRFVGSSYEQYF.

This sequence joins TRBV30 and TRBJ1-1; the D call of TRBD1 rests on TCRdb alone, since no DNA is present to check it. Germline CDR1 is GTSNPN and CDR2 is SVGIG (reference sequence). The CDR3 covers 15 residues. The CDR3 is CAWSVNQGLGTEAFF.

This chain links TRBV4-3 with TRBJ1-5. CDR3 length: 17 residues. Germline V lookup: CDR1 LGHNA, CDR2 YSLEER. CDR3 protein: CASSQDLDSNSNQPQHF.

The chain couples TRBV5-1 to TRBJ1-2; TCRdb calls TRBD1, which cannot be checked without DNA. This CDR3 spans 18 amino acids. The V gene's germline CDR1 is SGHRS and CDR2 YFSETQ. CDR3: CASSLDPGQGALNYGYTF.

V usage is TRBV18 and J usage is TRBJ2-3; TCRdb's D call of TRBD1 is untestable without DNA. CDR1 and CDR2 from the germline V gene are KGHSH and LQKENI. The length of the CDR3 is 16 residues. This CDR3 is CASSPLKDRGTDTQYF.